This entry concerns a single T cell receptor (beta chain). It lacks a known antigen. It has no much larger one-base neighbor in the sample; base qualities were not kept. Library preparation employed the immunoSEQ multiplex PCR assay. The immuneACCESS repertoire file appears here via TCRdb, limited to in-frame rearrangements. These files lack a portion of the clones; in checked studies, under half of the deficit traces to unresolved V genes, and the cause of the others is not known. The table for this sample lists 35,000 to 45,000 clones; 72% of them were counted only once. The ten largest clonotypes hold about a tenth of the sample. This entry is derived from a study of radiotherapy plus CTLA-4 blockade in lung cancer listed by TCRdb under 2018. Background on the whole study: Among the enrolled patients, about 19% had an objective response, and about 29% reached disease control.

Focal radiation therapy combined with CTLA-4 blockade (ipilimumab) was tested in patients with chemo-refractory metastatic non-small-cell lung cancer. The paper's findings and limits, for the study overall: Increased serum interferon-beta after radiation, together with early dynamic changes in blood T cell clones, were reported to be the strongest predictors of response. After treatment with radiotherapy and ipilimumab, TCR clones that originated in tumors expanded in peripheral blood.

Sequenced here: peripheral blood, sampled from a patient treated with radiotherapy plus ipilimumab. The source of this sequence is a human donor with non-small cell lung cancer who had stable disease on radiotherapy plus ipilimumab.

The CDR3 reads as follows: CASSQARQGGTEAFF. DNA sequence: TGCGCCAGCAGCCAAGCACGACAGGGAGGCACTGAAGCTTTCTTT. The chain is assembled from TRBV4-1 and TRBJ1-1, with 7 bases in between that match TRBD1. Taken from the germline V gene, the CDR1 and CDR2 loops are MGHRA and YSYEKL. Including the terminal cysteine and phenylalanine, the CDR3 comprises 15 residues. This entry keeps only the CDR3 DNA: 45 bases, framed from base 1. Unmatched junction bases come to 6, with V trimmed by 1 base and J by 4 bases.